Below, 17 T cell receptor beta chains from the same sample are listed, as sequenced in a study of Graves' ophthalmopathy and Graves' hyperthyroidism. The study amplified TCR beta CDR3 regions using RNA transcripts. A first-round RT-PCR used HTBI primers, followed by a second-round multiplex PCR. TCRdb independently ran MiXCR on the multiplex PCR reads; one entry per CDR3 protein. The table has about 390,000 distinct CDR3 sequences, about 18% seen once; the top ten hold roughly 2.3%. The source material was peripheral blood. The receptors were gathered from an adult woman with stable Graves' hyperthyroidism.

In regard to this clonotype: A read error may explain this, as a much larger clone is one base away. Here the CDR3 reads CASSYGTESFF. CDR3 bases: TGTGCCAGCAGTTACGGGACAGAATCTTTCTTT. The rearrangement uses TRBV6-2 or TRBV6-3 and TRBJ1-1; TRBD1 matches at 7 bases. CDR1 and CDR2 (germline): MNHEY, SVGEGT. Germline trimming cut 2 bases from V and 12 bases from J; bases unmatched to any gene: 3. The CDR3 loop spans 11 amino acids.

This clonotype showed up many times. This chain uses TRBV20-1 with TRBJ1-1, with D tentatively TRBD1 (5 bases). CDR3 length equals 15 residues. Germline CDR1 is DFQATT and CDR2 is SNEGSKA (reference sequence). V lost 0 bases to trimming and J lost 5 bases, with 16 bases between them. In DNA form, the CDR3 reads TGCAGTGCTAGAGATCTAGGAGGGGCGGAGACTGAAGCTTTCTTT. Translation: CSARDLGGAETEAFF.

This clonotype came up many times. At one end the junction does not follow the germline gene, possibly because of a read error. The rearrangement links TRBV2 to TRBJ1-3, with D possibly being TRBD1 (6 bases). The germline V gene encodes CDR1 SNHLY and CDR2 FYNNEI. CDR3 length: 13 residues. The CDR3 nucleotides read TGTGCCGGCAGGTTCGGACAGGGAAACACCATATATTTT. Translating it yields CAGRFGQGNTIYF.

The sample holds one count of this clonotype. One end of the junction varies from germline; a read error may be responsible. The chain combines TRBV5-6 with TRBJ1-2; D is unresolved. CDR1 and CDR2 from the germline V gene are SGHDT and YYEEEE. This CDR3 has 15 residues. The CDR3 region is CASSPVVVGNYGYTF. The DNA of the CDR3 is TGTGCCAGCAGCCCCGTTGTGGTCGGAAACTATGGGTACACCTTC.

This clonotype was counted only a few times. The rearrangement joins TRBV25-1 to TRBJ2-7, with a tentative D call TRBD2 (5 bases). Germline lookup yields CDR1 MGHDK and CDR2 SYGVNS. Trimming shortened V by 1 base and J by 6 bases, and 22 bases separated the two germline ends. The CDR3 extends over 17 amino acids. Here the CDR3 reads CASSESGEGGSLFEQYF. In DNA form, the CDR3 reads TGTGCCAGCAGTGAATCCGGTGAAGGTGGGAGTTTGTTCGAGCAGTACTTC.

This clonotype has a count of ten or more. This chain uses TRBV7-8 with TRBJ1-5; the match to TRBD1 covers 11 bases. The J call could be wrong; TRBJ2-3 is a better fit for the DNA end. The CDR3 is 15 residues long. The V gene's germline CDR1 is SGHVS and CDR2 FQNEAQ. The CDR3 DNA sequence: TGTGCCAGCAGCAATGGACAGGGGGCCAATCAGCCCCAGTATTTT. This codes for CASSNGQGANQPQYF.

There are many counts of this clonotype. The chain combines TRBV6-2 or TRBV6-3 with TRBJ2-7; 9 bases match TRBD2. Germline V gene data show CDR1 as MNHEY and CDR2 as SVGEGT. This CDR3 spans 14 amino acids. V gave up 8 bases and J gave up 5 bases; unmatched junction bases: 10. The CDR3 coding sequence is TGTGCCAGCGGCGGGAGGGCCTCGGCTCACGAGCAGTACTTC. It translates to CASGGRASAHEQYF.

Many counts were recorded for this clonotype. The V and J genes are TRBV28 and TRBJ2-7; a possible D gene is TRBD1 (6 bases). The V and J ends lost 3 bases and 0 bases respectively, with 9 bases between them. The CDR3 loop spans 14 amino acids. Germline V CDR1 and CDR2: MDHEN, SYDVKM. DNA of the CDR3: TGTGCCAGCAGTTTCGACAGGAGCTCCTACGAGCAGTACTTC. It yields the protein CASSFDRSSYEQYF.

This clonotype occurred many times. This chain links TRBV29-1 with TRBJ2-7; 7 bases map to TRBD1. CDR1 and CDR2 from the germline V gene are SQVTM and ANQGSEA. J was trimmed by 2 bases and V by 5 bases; bases with no gene match: 9. This CDR3 has 14 amino acids. In nucleotides, the CDR3 is TGCAGCGTTCTAAATTGGACAGGCCCCTACGAGCAGTACTTC. Amino acids: CSVLNWTGPYEQYF.

This clonotype occurred many times. The V and J genes are TRBV12-3 or TRBV12-4 and TRBJ1-1; tentative D call: TRBD1 (5 bases). Deletions cut 5 bases from V and 0 bases from J, with 19 bases between. The CDR3 runs to 17 residues. CDR3 nucleotide sequence: TGTGCCAGCAGTCCGGACATACTCACCCTCATGAACACTGAAGCTTTCTTT. Translation: CASSPDILTLMNTEAFF.

This clonotype appeared many times. CDR3 loop: CASSVDGYYSSNQPQHF. The CDR3 DNA reads TGTGCCAGCAGTGTGGACGGATATTATAGCAGCAATCAGCCCCAGCATTTT. The rearrangement joins TRBV6-1 to TRBJ1-5; D unclear. Germline-derived CDR1 and CDR2 are MNHNS and SASEGT. CDR3 length equals 17 residues. V dropped 4 bases and J dropped 1 base, with 17 bases sitting between them.

This clonotype came up many times. The chain is built from TRBV19 and TRBJ2-2; the D is unclear. The CDR3 is 14 residues long. Germline CDR1 LNHDA, CDR2 SQIVND (reference sequence). The germline V and J ends were trimmed by 3 bases and 1 base, with 6 bases remaining between them. The CDR3 DNA sequence: TGTGCCAGTAGTATCCTTAGGAACACCGGGGAGCTGTTTTTT. Translation: CASSILRNTGELFF.

The CDR3 sequence is CASRRGGVDTEAFF. Written as DNA, the CDR3 is TGTGCCAGCCGTAGGGGGGGGGTGGACACTGAAGCTTTCTTT. The rearrangement links TRBV28 to TRBJ1-1; a possible D gene is TRBD1 (6 bases). Trimming cost V 8 bases and J 3 bases, with 16 bases left between them. The CDR3 spans 14 residues. Germline loops: CDR1 MDHEN, CDR2 SYDVKM.

This clonotype was recorded many times. The chain employs TRBV7-2 and TRBJ1-1, with D maybe TRBD1 (6 bases). V was pared by 6 bases and J by 10 bases, with 15 bases between. Germline V gene lookup returns CDR1 SGHTA and CDR2 FQGNSA. The CDR3 is made up of 12 amino acids. In nucleotides, the CDR3 is TGTGCCAGCAGTAGTCCACGGGGGGCAGCTTTCTTT. It specifies CASSSPRGAAFF.

This clonotype has at least ten counts. The chain carries TRBV12-3 or TRBV12-4 and TRBJ1-5; 7 positions match TRBD1. There are 13 residues in the CDR3. The J segment lost 7 bases and the V segment lost 3 bases, leaving 3 bases of the junction unmatched. CDR3 in DNA: TGTGCCAGCAGTTTGACAGGGTACCAGCCCCAGCATTTT. It codes for CASSLTGYQPQHF.

This chain uses TRBV15 with TRBJ2-7, with 9 bases matching TRBD2. Trimming at V came to 5 bases and at J to 0 bases, leaving 8 bases not matched to a gene. Germline V lookup: CDR1 LNHNV, CDR2 YYDKDF (reference sequence). This CDR3 spans 16 amino acids. Here the CDR3 DNA reads TGTGCCACCAGCGGGGTAGCGGGGGAGGGCTCCTACGAGCAGTACTTC. Translated, it gives CATSGVAGEGSYEQYF.

This clonotype occurred a few times. The rearrangement uses TRBV6-1 and TRBJ2-7, with TRBD2 identical over 11 bases. This CDR3 is built from 14 residues. The germline V gene encodes CDR1 MNHNS and CDR2 SASEGT. After removal of 5 bases from V and 2 bases from J, the junction contained 2 bases not matched to a gene. The CDR3 reads CASSKLAGAYEQYF. CDR3 coding DNA: TGTGCCAGCAGTAAACTAGCGGGAGCCTACGAGCAGTACTTC.